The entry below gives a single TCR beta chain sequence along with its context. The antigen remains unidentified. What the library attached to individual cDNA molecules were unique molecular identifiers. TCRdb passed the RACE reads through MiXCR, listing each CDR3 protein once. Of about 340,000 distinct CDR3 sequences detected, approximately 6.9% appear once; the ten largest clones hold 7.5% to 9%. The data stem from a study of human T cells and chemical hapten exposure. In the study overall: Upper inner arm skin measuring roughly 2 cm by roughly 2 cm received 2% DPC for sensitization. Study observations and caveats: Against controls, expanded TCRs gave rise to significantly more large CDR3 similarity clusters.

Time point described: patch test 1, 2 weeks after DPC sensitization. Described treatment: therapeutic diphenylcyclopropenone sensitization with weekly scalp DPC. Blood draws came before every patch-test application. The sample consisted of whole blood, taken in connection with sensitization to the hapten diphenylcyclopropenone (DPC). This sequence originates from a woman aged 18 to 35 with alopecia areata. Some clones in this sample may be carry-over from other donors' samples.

CDR3 bases: TGTGCCAGCAGCCTCCAGACCGCCTTCCCCACTGAAGCTTTCTTT. Protein sequence: CASSLQTAFPTEAFF. This chain uses TRBV6-2 or TRBV6-3 with TRBJ1-1, with unresolved D. Per the germline V gene, CDR1 is MNHEY and CDR2 is SVGEGT. V dropped 6 bases and J dropped 4 bases, with 18 bases sitting between them. This CDR3 is built from 15 residues.